The clone carrying this TCR beta chain has a handful of counts. The entry originates in a study of T-cell memory formation after mild COVID-19. The germline V gene encodes CDR1 SGHVS and CDR2 FQNEAQ. The CDR3 loop spans 17 amino acids. Unmatched junction bases numbered 13, after V lost 4 bases and J lost 6 bases. Amplification by 5'RACE using constant-segment primers produced TCR alpha and TCR beta cDNA libraries that carried sample barcodes and UMIs. From the 5' RACE reads, TCRdb called clonotypes with MiXCR, one entry per CDR3 protein. This table has tens of thousands of distinct CDR3 sequences, about 14% appearing once.

V and J are TRBV7-8 and TRBJ2-7; 12 bases align to TRBD1. The clonotype comes from an adult woman who had mild COVID-19 (a few samples of this study predate the infection). Cell type and time point are not known. The sequencing input was PBMCs or a T cell subset sorted from them (not recorded which). The DNA for the CDR3 is TGTGCCAGCAGCTCCCGCCCGGGACAGGGGGCGCGTGGCGAGCAGTACTTC. Encoded protein: CASSSRPGQGARGEQYF.